These T cell receptor beta chains were read from a single sample in a study of CD8 T cells in ankylosing spondylitis. TCRdb passed the 5' RACE reads through MiXCR, listing each CDR3 protein once. The data show a few hundred thousand distinct CDR3 sequences, with 15% to 20% seen just once and under 40% held by the top ten. Sequencing used blood, either unsorted or a sorted T cell fraction (not recorded which). The receptor set was obtained from a male donor with ankylosing spondylitis or in good health (not recorded which). Each CDR3 is given with its conserved first and last residue. The order of the fields is D gene, V gene, clone size, J gene, CDR3 protein, CDR3 DNA. D genes are given only for firm matches. Clone size is given for some rows only: seen once, a few or many times, or a class if the clone is expanded.

-	TRBV7-8	-	TRBJ2-6	CASSFSEAGANVLTF	TGTGCCAGCAGCTTTTCGGAGGCTGGGGCCAACGTCCTGACTTTC
-	TRBV5-6	-	TRBJ1-5	CASSKGGGSQPQHF	TGTGCCAGCAGCAAGGGGGGAGGAAGTCAGCCCCAGCATTTT
TRBD2	TRBV7-9	-	TRBJ2-3	CASSSFELADPDTQYF	TGTGCCAGCAGCTCCTTCGAACTAGCGGACCCAGATACGCAGTATTTT
TRBD2	TRBV4-3	many	TRBJ2-3	CASSQDRTSGRRSTDTQYF	TGCGCCAGCAGCCAAGATCGGACTAGCGGGAGGAGGAGCACAGATACGCAGTATTTT
-	TRBV7-9	-	TRBJ2-7	CASSFRTSTYEQYF	TGTGCCAGCAGCTTTAGGACGAGCACCTACGAGCAGTACTTC
-	TRBV7-9	many	TRBJ2-7	CASSPGDTYSYEQYF	TGTGCCAGCAGCCCAGGGGACACATACTCCTACGAGCAGTACTTC
-	TRBV3-1	-	TRBJ2-1	CASSQDGDSYNEQFF	TGTGCCAGCAGCCAGGATGGGGACTCCTACAATGAGCAGTTCTTC
TRBD1	TRBV4-3	many	TRBJ2-1	CASSGGIGTGLDNEQFF	TGCGCCAGCAGCGGGGGGATCGGGACAGGGCTTGACAATGAGCAGTTCTTC
-	TRBV20-1	-	TRBJ1-1	CSVLRTNVNTEAFF	TGCAGTGTCCTCCGAACGAATGTGAACACTGAAGCTTTCTTT
-	TRBV24-1	many	TRBJ2-2	CATSDLTPGQSNTGELFF	TGTGCCACCAGTGATTTAACCCCTGGACAGAGTAACACCGGGGAGCTGTTTTTT
TRBD2	TRBV14	-	TRBJ2-3	CASSLIAGNTDTQYF	TGTGCCAGCAGCCTGATAGCGGGGAACACAGATACGCAGTATTTT
-	TRBV6-5	-	TRBJ1-5	CASSLGAGQLQHF	TGTGCCAGCAGTTTGGGGGCTGGGCAGCTCCAGCATTTT
TRBD1	TRBV6-2/TRBV6-3	-	TRBJ1-1	CASSTQGQVFMNTEAFF	TGTGCCAGCAGTACCCAAGGACAGGTCTTCATGAACACTGAAGCTTTCTTT
-	TRBV30	-	TRBJ2-2	CAWSPSPTNTGELFF	TGTGCCTGGAGTCCGTCACCTACGAACACCGGGGAGCTGTTTTTT
TRBD2	TRBV7-9	-	TRBJ2-1	CASSLAGRNSYNEQFF	TGTGCCAGCAGCTTAGCCGGGAGGAACTCCTACAATGAGCAGTTCTTC
TRBD2	TRBV10-3	-	TRBJ2-7	CAIRGGTSGLPYEQYF	TGTGCCATCAGGGGGGGGACTAGCGGATTACCCTACGAGCAGTACTTC
TRBD1	TRBV4-3	few	TRBJ2-1	CASSQDRAGGNEQFF	TGCGCCAGCAGCCAAGATAGGGCAGGGGGAAATGAGCAGTTCTTC